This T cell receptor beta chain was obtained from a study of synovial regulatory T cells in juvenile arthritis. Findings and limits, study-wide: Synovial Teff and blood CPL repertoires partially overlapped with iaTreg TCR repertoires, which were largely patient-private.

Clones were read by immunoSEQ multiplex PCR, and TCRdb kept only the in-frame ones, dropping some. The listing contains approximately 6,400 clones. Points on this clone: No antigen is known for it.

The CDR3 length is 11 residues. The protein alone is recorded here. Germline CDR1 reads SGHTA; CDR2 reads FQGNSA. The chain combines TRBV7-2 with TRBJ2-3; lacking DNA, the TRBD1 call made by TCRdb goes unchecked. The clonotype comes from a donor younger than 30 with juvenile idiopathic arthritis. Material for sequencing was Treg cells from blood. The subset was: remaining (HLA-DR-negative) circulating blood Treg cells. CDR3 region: CASGPESGLYF.